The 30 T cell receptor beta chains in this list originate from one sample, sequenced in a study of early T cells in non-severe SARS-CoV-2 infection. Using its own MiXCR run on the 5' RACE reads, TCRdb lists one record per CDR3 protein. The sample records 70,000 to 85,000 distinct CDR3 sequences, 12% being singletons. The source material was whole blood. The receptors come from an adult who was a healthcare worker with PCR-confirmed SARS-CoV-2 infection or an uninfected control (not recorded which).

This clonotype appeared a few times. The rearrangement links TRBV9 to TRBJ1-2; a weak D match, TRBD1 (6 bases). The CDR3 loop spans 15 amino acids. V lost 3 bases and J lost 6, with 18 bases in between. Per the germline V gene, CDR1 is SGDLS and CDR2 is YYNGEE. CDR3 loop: CASSAPRDRMDGYTF. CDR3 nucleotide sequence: TGTGCCAGCAGCGCCCCGAGAGACAGGATGGATGGCTACACCTTC.

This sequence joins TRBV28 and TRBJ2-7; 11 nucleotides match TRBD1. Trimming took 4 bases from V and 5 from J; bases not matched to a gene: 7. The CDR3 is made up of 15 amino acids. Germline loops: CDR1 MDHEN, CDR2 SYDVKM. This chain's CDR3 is CASSSPGQGVDEQYF. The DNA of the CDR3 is TGTGCCAGCAGTTCCCCGGGACAGGGGGTAGACGAGCAGTACTTC.

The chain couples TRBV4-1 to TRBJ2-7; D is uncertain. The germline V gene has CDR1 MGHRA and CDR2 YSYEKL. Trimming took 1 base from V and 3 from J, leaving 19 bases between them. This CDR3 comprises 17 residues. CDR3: CASSQGPGEVGRYEQYF. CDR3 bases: TGCGCCAGCAGCCAAGGCCCTGGAGAGGTTGGCCGCTACGAGCAGTACTTC.

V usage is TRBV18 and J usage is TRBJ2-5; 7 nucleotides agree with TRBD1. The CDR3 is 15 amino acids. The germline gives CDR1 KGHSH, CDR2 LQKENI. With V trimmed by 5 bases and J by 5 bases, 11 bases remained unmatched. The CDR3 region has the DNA TGTGCCAGCTCATCCAGGAGAGGGGGCGAGGAGACCCAGTACTTC. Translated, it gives CASSSRRGGEETQYF.

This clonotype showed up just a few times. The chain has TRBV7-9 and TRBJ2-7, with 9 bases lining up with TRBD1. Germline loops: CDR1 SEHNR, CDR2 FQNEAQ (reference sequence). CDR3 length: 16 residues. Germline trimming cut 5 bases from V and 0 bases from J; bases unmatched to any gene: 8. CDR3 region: CASSPPRDRDSYEQYF. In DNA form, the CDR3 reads TGTGCCAGCAGCCCTCCCCGGGACAGGGACTCCTACGAGCAGTACTTC.

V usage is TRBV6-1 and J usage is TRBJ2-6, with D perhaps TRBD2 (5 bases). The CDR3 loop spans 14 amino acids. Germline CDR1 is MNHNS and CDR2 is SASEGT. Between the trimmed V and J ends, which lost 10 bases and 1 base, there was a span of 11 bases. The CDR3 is CANSGESGANVLTF. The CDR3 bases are TGTGCCAACAGCGGCGAGTCTGGGGCCAACGTCCTGACTTTC.

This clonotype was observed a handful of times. In nucleotides, the CDR3 is TGTGCCATCAGAGGGCGCCTAGCGGGAGGCCGGAGGGATACGCAGTATTTT. It specifies CAIRGRLAGGRRDTQYF. V is TRBV10-3 and J is TRBJ2-3, with 11 positions matching TRBD2. This CDR3 is 17 amino acids long. V dropped 6 bases and J dropped 6; count of bases not matched to a gene: 14. Germline CDR1 and CDR2: ENHRY and SYGVKD.

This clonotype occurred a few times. CDR3 region: CASSMGGRAKNIQYF. For the CDR3, the DNA is TGTGCCAGCAGTATGGGGGGCCGGGCCAAAAACATTCAGTACTTC. The chain couples TRBV6-1 to TRBJ2-4, with D possibly called TRBD1 or TRBD2 (6 bases each). Deletions cut 5 bases from V and 1 base from J, with 12 bases between. The CDR3 loop spans 15 amino acids. CDR1 and CDR2 (germline): MNHNS, SASEGT.

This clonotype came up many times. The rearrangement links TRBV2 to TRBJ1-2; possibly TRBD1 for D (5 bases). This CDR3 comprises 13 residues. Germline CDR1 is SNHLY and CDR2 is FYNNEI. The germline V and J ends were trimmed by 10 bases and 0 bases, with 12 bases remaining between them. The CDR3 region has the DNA TGTGCCACCTCAGGAGGGGCTAACTATGGCTACACCTTC. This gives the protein CATSGGANYGYTF.

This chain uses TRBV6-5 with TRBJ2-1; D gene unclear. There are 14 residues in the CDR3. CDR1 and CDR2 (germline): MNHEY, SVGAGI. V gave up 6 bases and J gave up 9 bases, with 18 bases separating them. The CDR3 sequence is CASSSYPDSAEQFF. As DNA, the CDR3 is TGTGCCAGCAGCTCCTACCCTGATTCTGCTGAGCAGTTCTTC.

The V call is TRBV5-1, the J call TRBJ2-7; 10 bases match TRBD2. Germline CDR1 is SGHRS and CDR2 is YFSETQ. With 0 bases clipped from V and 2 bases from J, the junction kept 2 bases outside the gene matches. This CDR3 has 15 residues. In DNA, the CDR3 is TGCGCCAGCAGCTTGGGGACTAGCGGCCCCTACGAGCAGTACTTC. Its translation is CASSLGTSGPYEQYF.

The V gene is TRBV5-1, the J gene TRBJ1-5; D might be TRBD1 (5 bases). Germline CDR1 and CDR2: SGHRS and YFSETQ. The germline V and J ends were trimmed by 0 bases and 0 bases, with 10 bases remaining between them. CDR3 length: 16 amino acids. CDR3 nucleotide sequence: TGCGCCAGCAGCTTGGAAGGGGCGAGTAGCAATCAGCCCCAGCATTTT. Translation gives CASSLEGASSNQPQHF.

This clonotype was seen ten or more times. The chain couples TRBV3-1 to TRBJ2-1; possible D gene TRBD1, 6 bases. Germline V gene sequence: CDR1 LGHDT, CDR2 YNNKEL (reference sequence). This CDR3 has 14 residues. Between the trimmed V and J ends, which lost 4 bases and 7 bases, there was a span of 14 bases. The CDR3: CASSPQGWGNEQFF. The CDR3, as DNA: TGTGCCAGCAGCCCTCAGGGGTGGGGAAATGAGCAGTTCTTC.

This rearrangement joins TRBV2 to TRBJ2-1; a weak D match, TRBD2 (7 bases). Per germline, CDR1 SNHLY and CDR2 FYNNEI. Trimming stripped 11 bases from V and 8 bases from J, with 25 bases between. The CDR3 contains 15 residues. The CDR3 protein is CASTWVSGTNDEQFF. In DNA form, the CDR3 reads TGTGCCTCCACTTGGGTAAGCGGGACAAACGATGAGCAGTTCTTC.

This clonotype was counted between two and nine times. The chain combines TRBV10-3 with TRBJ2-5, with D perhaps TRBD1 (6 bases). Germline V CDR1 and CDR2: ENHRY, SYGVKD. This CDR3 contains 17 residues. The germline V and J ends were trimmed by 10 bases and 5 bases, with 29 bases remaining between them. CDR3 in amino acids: CATSLGGVGVGIETQYF. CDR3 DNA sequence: TGTGCCACCTCTCTAGGGGGAGTCGGTGTAGGAATCGAGACCCAGTACTTC.

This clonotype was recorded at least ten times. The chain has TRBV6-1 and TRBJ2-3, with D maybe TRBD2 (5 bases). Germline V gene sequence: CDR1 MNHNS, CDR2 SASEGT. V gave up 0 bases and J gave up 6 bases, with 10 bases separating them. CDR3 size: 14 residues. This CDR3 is CASSEAGAPDTQYF. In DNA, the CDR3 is TGTGCCAGCAGTGAAGCGGGAGCCCCGGATACGCAGTATTTT.

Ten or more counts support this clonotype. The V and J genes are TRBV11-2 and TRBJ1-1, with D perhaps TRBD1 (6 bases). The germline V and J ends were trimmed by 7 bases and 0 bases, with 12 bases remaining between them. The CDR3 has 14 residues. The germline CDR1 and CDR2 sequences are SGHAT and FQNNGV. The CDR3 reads CASTPGHVNTEAFF. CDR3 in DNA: TGTGCCAGCACCCCGGGACACGTGAACACTGAAGCTTTCTTT.

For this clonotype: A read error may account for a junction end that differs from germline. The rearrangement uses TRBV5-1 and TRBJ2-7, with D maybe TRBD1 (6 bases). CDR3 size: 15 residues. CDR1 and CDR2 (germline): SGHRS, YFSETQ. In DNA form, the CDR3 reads TGCGTCAGCAGCTCCACGAGGGGGATCCCCTACGAGCAGTACTTC. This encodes CVSSSTRGIPYEQYF.

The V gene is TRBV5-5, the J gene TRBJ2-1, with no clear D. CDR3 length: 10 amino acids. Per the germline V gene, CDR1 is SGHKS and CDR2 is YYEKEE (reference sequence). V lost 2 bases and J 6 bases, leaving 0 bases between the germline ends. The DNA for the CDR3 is TGTGCCAGCAGCTTCAATGAGCAGTTCTTC. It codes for CASSFNEQFF.

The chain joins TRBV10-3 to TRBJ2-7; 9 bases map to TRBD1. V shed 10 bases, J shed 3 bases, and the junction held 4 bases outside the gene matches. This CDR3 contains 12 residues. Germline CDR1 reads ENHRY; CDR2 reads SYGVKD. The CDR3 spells CATGQGLYEQYF. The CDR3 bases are TGTGCCACCGGACAGGGGCTCTACGAGCAGTACTTC.

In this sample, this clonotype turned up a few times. In DNA, the CDR3 is TGTGCCAGCAGCTCCCGGACTAGCGGGTCCCACAATGAGCAGTTCTTC. Amino acids: CASSSRTSGSHNEQFF. The chain is built from TRBV12-3 or TRBV12-4 and TRBJ2-1; 11 nucleotides match TRBD2. The CDR3 runs 16 residues. V gave up 6 bases and J gave up 5 bases; unmatched junction bases: 9.

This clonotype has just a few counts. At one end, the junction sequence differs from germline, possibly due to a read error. CDR3 nucleotides: TGTGCCAACAGCCCCGCACGCACAGGGGGAGACTATGGCTACACCTTC. Amino acid sequence: CANSPARTGGDYGYTF. The rearrangement links TRBV4-2 to TRBJ1-2; 8 bases match TRBD1. The germline V gene encodes CDR1 LGHNA and CDR2 YNFKEQ. The CDR3 has 16 amino acids.

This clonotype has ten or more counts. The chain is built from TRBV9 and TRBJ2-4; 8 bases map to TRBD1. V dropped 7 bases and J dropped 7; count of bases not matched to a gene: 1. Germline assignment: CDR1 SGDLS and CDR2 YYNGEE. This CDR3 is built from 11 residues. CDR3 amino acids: CASGDRNIQYF. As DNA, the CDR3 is TGTGCCAGCGGGGACAGGAACATTCAGTACTTC.

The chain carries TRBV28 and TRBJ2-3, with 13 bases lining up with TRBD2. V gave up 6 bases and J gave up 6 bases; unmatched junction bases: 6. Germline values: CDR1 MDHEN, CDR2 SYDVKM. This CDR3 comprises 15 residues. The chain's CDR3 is CASSSTSGGADTQYF. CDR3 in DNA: TGTGCCAGCAGCTCCACTAGCGGGGGGGCTGATACGCAGTATTTT.

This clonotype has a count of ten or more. The CDR3 DNA sequence: TGTGCCAGTAGTCTTACCCTCCTAGCGACATCCCTACGGTACGAGCAGTACTTC. Translating it yields CASSLTLLATSLRYEQYF. J is TRBJ2-7 and V is TRBV19; possible D gene TRBD2, 6 bases. The CDR3 contains 18 residues. Looked up from germline, CDR1 is LNHDA and CDR2 is SQIVND (reference sequence). Deletions cut 5 bases from V and 4 bases from J, with 27 bases between. The full variable domain, completed using reference TRBV19 and TRBJ2-7, is DGGITQSPKYLFRKEGQNVTLSCEQNLNHDAMYWYRQDPGQGLRLIYYSQIVNDFQKGDIAEGYSVSREKKESFPLTVTSAQKNPTAFYLCASSLTLLATSLRYEQYFGPGTRLTVT.

The CDR3 coding sequence is TGTGCCAGCAGCTTAGGGAGCGGGAGTGCGACCGGGGAGCTGTTTTTT. This codes for CASSLGSGSATGELFF. This sequence joins TRBV7-3 and TRBJ2-2; TRBD2 matches 8 bases. Germline CDR1 is SGHTA and CDR2 is FQGTGA. V gave up 2 bases and J gave up 5 bases; unmatched junction bases: 7. The CDR3 covers 16 residues. The whole variable domain, remainder taken from reference TRBV7-3 and TRBJ2-2, is GAGVSQTPSNKVTEKGKYVELRCDPISGHTALYWYRQSLGQGPEFLIYFQGTGAADDSGLPNDRFFAVRPEGSVSTLKIQRTERGDSAVYLCASSLGSGSATGELFFGEGSRLTVL.

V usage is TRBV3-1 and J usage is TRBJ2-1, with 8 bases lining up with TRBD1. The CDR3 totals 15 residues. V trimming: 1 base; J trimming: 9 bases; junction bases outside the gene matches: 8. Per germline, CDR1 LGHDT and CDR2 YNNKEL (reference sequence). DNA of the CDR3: TGTGCCAGCAGCCAAGGCTGGGACAGGCGCGGTGAGCAGTTCTTC. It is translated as CASSQGWDRRGEQFF.

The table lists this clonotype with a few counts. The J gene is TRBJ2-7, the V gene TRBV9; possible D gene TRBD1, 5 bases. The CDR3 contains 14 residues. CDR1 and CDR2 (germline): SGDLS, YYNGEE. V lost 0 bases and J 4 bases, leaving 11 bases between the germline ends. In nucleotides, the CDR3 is TGTGCCAGCAGCGTAGGTCACTCAGGGTACGAGCAGTACTTC. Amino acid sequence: CASSVGHSGYEQYF.

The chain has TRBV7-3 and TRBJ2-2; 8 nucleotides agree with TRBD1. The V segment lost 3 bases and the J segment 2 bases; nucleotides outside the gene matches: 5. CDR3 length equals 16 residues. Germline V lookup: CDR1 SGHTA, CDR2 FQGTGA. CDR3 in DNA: TGTGCCAGCAGCTTCCAGGGGGCGTTAAACACCGGGGAGCTGTTTTTT. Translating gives CASSFQGALNTGELFF.

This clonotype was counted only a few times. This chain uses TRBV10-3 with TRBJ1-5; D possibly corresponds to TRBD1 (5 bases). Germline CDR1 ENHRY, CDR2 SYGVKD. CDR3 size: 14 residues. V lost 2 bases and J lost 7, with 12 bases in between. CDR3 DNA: TGTGCCATCAGTGAGGGAAGGGGAGACCAGCCCCAGCATTTT. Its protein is CAISEGRGDQPQHF.